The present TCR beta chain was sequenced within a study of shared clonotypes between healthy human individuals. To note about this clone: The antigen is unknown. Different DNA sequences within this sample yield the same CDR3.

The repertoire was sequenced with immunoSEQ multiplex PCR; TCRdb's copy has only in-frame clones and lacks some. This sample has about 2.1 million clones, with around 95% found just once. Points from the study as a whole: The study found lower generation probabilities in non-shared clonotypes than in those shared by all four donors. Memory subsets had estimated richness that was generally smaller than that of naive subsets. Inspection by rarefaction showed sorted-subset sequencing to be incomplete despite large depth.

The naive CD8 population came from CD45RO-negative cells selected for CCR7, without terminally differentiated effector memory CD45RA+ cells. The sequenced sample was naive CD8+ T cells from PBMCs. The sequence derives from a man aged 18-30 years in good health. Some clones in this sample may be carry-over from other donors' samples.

CDR3 sequence: CASSQSYRTYEQYF. The DNA of the CDR3 is TGCGCCAGCAGCCAATCTTACCGGACCTACGAGCAGTACTTC. The J gene is TRBJ2-7, the V gene TRBV4-1; D remains unclear. There are 14 residues in the CDR3. Germline V gives CDR1 MGHRA, CDR2 YSYEKL. The V end was cut by 2 bases, the J end by 2 bases, with 10 bases between.